Below are 20 T cell receptor beta chains sequenced from a single sample in a study of CD8 T cells in ankylosing spondylitis. Findings of the study overall: Apparently characteristic of ankylosing spondylitis blood was a TCR beta motif (roughly eight highly homologous variants).

These receptors' antigens are unknown. TCRdb reprocessed the 5' RACE reads with MiXCR, giving one entry per CDR3 protein. The repertoire has just under 550,000 distinct CDR3 sequences, roughly 12% of them found once; the top ten carry around 7%. Sequencing used blood, either unsorted or a sorted T cell fraction (not recorded which). Receptors originate from a male donor with ankylosing spondylitis.

This clonotype has a count of ten or more. This chain joins TRBV12-3 or TRBV12-4 and TRBJ1-1; D is perhaps TRBD1 (6 bases). The CDR3 is 12 residues long. Trimming removed 6 bases from V and 2 bases from J, with 7 bases in between. DNA of the CDR3: TGTGCCAGCAGGGACAGAAACACTGAAGCTTTCTTT. Translated, it gives CASRDRNTEAFF.

Regarding this clonotype: One junction end disagrees with the germline gene, perhaps due to a read error. This chain links TRBV12-3 or TRBV12-4 with TRBJ2-1; TRBD2 agrees at 10 bases. The CDR3 has 15 amino acids. CDR3 protein: CANSSGTSAYHEQFF. The DNA for the CDR3 is TGTGCCAACAGTTCCGGGACTAGCGCCTACCATGAGCAGTTCTTC.

The rearrangement joins TRBV29-1 to TRBJ1-2; tentatively, D is TRBD1 (5 bases). Germline lookup yields CDR1 SQVTM and CDR2 ANQGSEA. The V and J ends lost 7 bases and 2 bases respectively, with 11 bases between them. This CDR3 region has 12 residues. DNA of the CDR3: TGCAGCGCCCCGGACACCAACTATGGCTACACCTTC. It specifies CSAPDTNYGYTF.

This clonotype was observed a few times. CDR3: CATSESGRRIETQYF. The CDR3 DNA is TGTGCCACCAGCGAGAGCGGGAGAAGGATTGAGACCCAGTACTTC. The chain recombines TRBV24-1 with TRBJ2-5; 8 bases fit TRBD2. The length of the CDR3 is 15 residues. Germline V gene sequence: CDR1 KGHDR, CDR2 SFDVKD. The junction had 11 bases not matched to a gene; V was cut back by 7 bases and J by 5 bases.

This clonotype has a count of ten or more. V and J are TRBV7-9 and TRBJ2-4; TRBD1 might be the D (5 bases). The CDR3 covers 14 residues. V lost 5 bases and J lost 10, with 18 bases in between. Germline V gene sequence: CDR1 SEHNR, CDR2 FQNEAQ (reference sequence). The CDR3 sequence: CASSPPLLQGIQYF. The CDR3 DNA reads TGTGCCAGCAGCCCTCCCTTACTCCAGGGTATTCAGTACTTC.

This clonotype was observed many times. V usage is TRBV29-1 and J usage is TRBJ2-2, with 10 nucleotides matching TRBD1. Germline-derived CDR1 and CDR2 are SQVTM and ANQGSEA. The ends lost 7 bases at V and 4 bases at J; junction bases unmatched: 6. The CDR3 is 14 residues long. DNA for the CDR3: TGCAGCGGCGGGACAGGGGCAAGCACCGGGGAGCTGTTTTTT. It is translated as CSGGTGASTGELFF.

This chain uses TRBV24-1 with TRBJ2-1; 14 positions match TRBD2. The V segment lost 4 bases and the J segment 5 bases; nucleotides outside the gene matches: 6. Looked up from germline, CDR1 is KGHDR and CDR2 is SFDVKD. CDR3 length: 17 residues. The CDR3 reads CATSDLTSGRADNEQFF. The CDR3 DNA sequence: TGTGCCACCAGTGACCTGACTAGCGGGAGGGCGGACAATGAGCAGTTCTTC.

The rearrangement links TRBV20-1 to TRBJ1-6; D is undetermined. The germline gives CDR1 DFQATT, CDR2 SNEGSKA (reference sequence). This CDR3 spans 14 amino acids. Trimming removed 1 base from V and 10 bases from J, with 14 bases in between. In nucleotides, the CDR3 is TGCAGTGCTAGAGGCTTAGGGTACGGATCACCCCTCCACTTT. Amino acids: CSARGLGYGSPLHF.

The rearrangement uses TRBV25-1 and TRBJ2-5; no clear D gene. This CDR3 has 12 residues. Germline V lookup: CDR1 MGHDK, CDR2 SYGVNS. With 6 bases removed from V and 3 bases from J, the gap between germline ends came to 8 bases. The CDR3 region is CASRGAEETQYF. The CDR3, as DNA: TGTGCCAGCAGAGGTGCGGAAGAGACCCAGTACTTC.

The CDR3 spells CASSQDPNEQGIPNYGYTF. The CDR3 DNA follows: TGCGCCAGCAGCCAAGATCCCAATGAACAGGGGATCCCTAACTATGGCTACACCTTC. The gene calls are TRBV4-1 and TRBJ1-2; 7 bases line up with TRBD1. This CDR3 spans 19 amino acids. The germline CDR1 and CDR2 sequences are MGHRA and YSYEKL. V shed 0 bases, J shed 0 bases, and the junction held 13 bases outside the gene matches.

This clonotype was counted only a few times. The DNA for the CDR3 is TGTGCCAGCAGCTTAGGAGGGATGGCCTACAATGAGCAGTTCTTC. It is translated as CASSLGGMAYNEQFF. The chain employs TRBV7-9 and TRBJ2-1; TRBD2 is a possible D gene (5 bases). Germline V gives CDR1 SEHNR, CDR2 FQNEAQ (reference sequence). Trimming shortened V by 1 base and J by 2 bases, and 9 bases separated the two germline ends. This CDR3 spans 15 amino acids.

The chain combines TRBV5-5 with TRBJ2-1; perhaps D is TRBD1 or TRBD2 (5 bases each). Trimming removed 4 bases from V and 2 bases from J, with 13 bases in between. The germline V gene has CDR1 SGHKS and CDR2 YYEKEE (reference sequence). This CDR3 has 15 amino acids. CDR3 bases: TGTGCCAGCAGCCCCGGGGCAGGCGCCTACAATGAGCAGTTCTTC. Its protein is CASSPGAGAYNEQFF.

This clonotype was seen at least ten times. The chain uses TRBV5-1 and TRBJ2-3; 10 bases agree with TRBD2. Germline assignment: CDR1 SGHRS and CDR2 YFSETQ. V dropped 4 bases and J dropped 1; count of bases not matched to a gene: 3. The CDR3 has 15 amino acids. CDR3 nucleotide sequence: TGCGCCAGCAGCCCCGGACTAGCGGGCACAGATACGCAGTATTTT. This gives the protein CASSPGLAGTDTQYF.

The rearrangement joins TRBV3-1 to TRBJ2-5; D not certain. The germline V gene encodes CDR1 LGHDT and CDR2 YNNKEL (reference sequence). V was cut by 7 bases and J by 6 bases, with 24 bases left in between. The CDR3 loop spans 16 amino acids. The CDR3 reads CASTSLTARVKKTQYF. CDR3 DNA sequence: TGTGCCAGCACCTCCCTAACGGCCCGGGTGAAAAAGACCCAGTACTTC.

This chain joins TRBV7-8 and TRBJ2-7; 11 bases are shared with TRBD1. From germline, CDR1 is SGHVS and CDR2 FQNEAQ. CDR3 size: 15 residues. CDR3 sequence reads: CASSLDRTGGYERYV. The CDR3 bases are TGTGCCAGCAGCTTAGATAGGACAGGGGGCTACGAGCGGTACGTC.

This clonotype has a count of ten or more. The chain has TRBV24-1 and TRBJ2-3, with 11 bases identical to TRBD2. The CDR3 is 15 amino acids. Germline V lookup: CDR1 KGHDR, CDR2 SFDVKD. The ends lost 4 bases at V and 5 bases at J; junction bases unmatched: 4. The CDR3 protein is CATSDLGTSGDTQYF. For the CDR3, the DNA is TGTGCCACCAGTGACCTCGGGACTAGCGGAGATACGCAGTATTTT.

This clonotype has only a few counts. This chain joins TRBV5-1 and TRBJ1-2; weak D call: TRBD1 (5 bases). The V end was cut by 3 bases, the J end by 3 bases, with 15 bases between. Germline V lookup: CDR1 SGHRS, CDR2 YFSETQ. The CDR3 has 15 residues. As DNA, the CDR3 is TGCGCCAGCAGCTGGGGAATACGGGACGACTATGGCTACACCTTC. It is translated as CASSWGIRDDYGYTF.

A few counts support this clonotype. The chain has TRBV3-1 and TRBJ2-7; 8 bases align to TRBD2. Germline V gene sequence: CDR1 LGHDT, CDR2 YNNKEL (reference sequence). This CDR3 spans 15 amino acids. The V segment lost 1 base and the J segment 3 bases; nucleotides outside the gene matches: 5. CDR3 amino acids: CASSQAPSGFYEQYV. The CDR3 DNA reads TGTGCCAGCAGCCAAGCTCCTAGCGGGTTCTACGAGCAGTACGTC.

This clonotype was counted only a few times. The chain links TRBV7-8 to TRBJ1-5; the match to TRBD1 covers 11 bases. With 6 bases clipped from V and 3 bases from J, the junction kept 7 bases outside the gene matches. This CDR3 is 16 amino acids long. Germline CDR1 reads SGHVS; CDR2 reads FQNEAQ. CDR3 region: CASRGDRGDFNQPQHF. In nucleotides, the CDR3 is TGTGCCAGCAGGGGGGACAGGGGGGATTTCAATCAGCCCCAGCATTTT.

In this sample, this clonotype turned up a few times. The V and J genes are TRBV25-1 and TRBJ2-3, with TRBD2 identical over 10 bases. The CDR3 spans 14 residues. Trimming at V came to 7 bases and at J to 4 bases, leaving 5 bases not matched to a gene. Germline CDR1 and CDR2: MGHDK and SYGVNS. Here the CDR3 reads CASTRTSGPDTQYF. The CDR3 region has the DNA TGTGCCAGCACCAGGACTAGCGGACCAGATACGCAGTATTTT.